This entry is about one TCR beta chain. Antigen unknown. This entry is derived from a study of blood T cells in healthy people across ages. Findings of the study overall: It was held that the diversity estimates obtained from one million T cells were underestimates.

A J-beta primer mix and a sample-barcoded 5' primer were used in a second PCR of roughly 7 to 12 cycles. Each cDNA molecule received a tag from a template-switch adaptor that had 12 random nucleotides. TCRdb recomputed calls from the 5' RACE reads with MiXCR, one row per CDR3 protein. The sample yields around 800,000 distinct CDR3 sequences, less than 80% seen once. The germline V gene encodes CDR1 SGHTA and CDR2 FQGNSA. This CDR3 is built from 10 residues. With 3 bases removed from V and 9 bases from J, the gap between germline ends came to 0 bases. This chain connects TRBV7-2 to TRBJ2-6; D not resolved. This receptor was taken from a man between 25 and 39 years old in good health. The sample was blood. CDR3 protein: CASSFNVLTF. The CDR3 DNA sequence: TGTGCCAGCAGCTTCAACGTCCTGACTTTC.